This T cell receptor (beta chain) emerged from a study of cytomegalovirus exposure and HLA in healthy donors. Findings and limits, study-wide: Several of the most significant clusters were apparently associated with common viral pathogens in a later analysis.

The trim removed 4 bases at V and 3 bases at J, leaving 8 bases unmatched. CDR1 SGHNT and CDR2 YYREEE come from the germline V gene (reference sequence). The CDR3 has 16 amino acids. Turning to this clone: Its antigen is not known.

Primers: 60 Vbeta forward and 13 Jbeta reverse. Here immunoSEQ multiplex PCR was the method, and the copy in TCRdb shows in-frame clones only, minus some. This repertoire shows approximately 190,000 clones, 82% found once; its top ten account for roughly 0.098%. J is TRBJ2-2 and V is TRBV5-4; 8 bases match TRBD1. The sequencing input was PBMCs. The source is a boy younger than 10 in good health and CMV-seronegative. The CDR3 loop reads CASSAPGQVDTGELFF. The CDR3, as DNA: TGTGCCAGCAGCGCGCCGGGACAGGTGGACACCGGGGAGCTGTTTTTT.